Shown below are 24 T cell receptor beta chains from a single sample sequenced in a study of regulatory T cells in long-lasting Graves disease. Regarding time point: newly diagnosed GD, antithyroid drugs for less than 3 months. Generation of the TCR library employed RNA extracted from PBMCs. Sequencing libraries for TCR beta were prepared with iRepertoire HTBI primers and Arm-PCR of CDR3 regions. TCRdb re-called the multiplex PCR reads through MiXCR, storing one row per CDR3 protein. The sample lists just over 600,000 distinct CDR3 sequences, 16% occurring once. These data also featured in a second study, about T cells in Graves' hyperthyroidism and ophthalmopathy.

Material: peripheral blood mononuclear cells (PBMCs), obtained at new diagnosis, from a patient treated with antithyroid drugs. These receptor sequences come from a woman in her 30s with Graves disease.

The rearrangement uses TRBV4-1 and TRBJ2-3; D gene uncertain. Germline V CDR1 and CDR2: MGHRA, YSYEKL. V was shortened by 3 bases and J by 5 bases, with 6 bases between the two germline ends. The CDR3 runs 12 residues. CDR3 nucleotide sequence: TGCGCCAGCAGCCACCCCTTAGATACGCAGTATTTT. This gives the protein CASSHPLDTQYF.

Ten or more counts support this clonotype. V usage is TRBV7-8 and J usage is TRBJ2-5; 10 nucleotides match TRBD1. Germline V CDR1 and CDR2: SGHVS, FQNEAQ. Trimming at V came to 7 bases and at J to 4 bases, leaving 9 bases not matched to a gene. This CDR3 is built from 15 residues. The CDR3 region is CASTRRDRGSETQYF. CDR3 coding DNA: TGTGCCAGCACCCGAAGGGACAGGGGTTCAGAGACCCAGTACTTC.

As concerns this clonotype: A much more abundant neighbour one base away suggests this may be a read error. The chain combines TRBV7-9 with TRBJ2-3, with D perhaps TRBD2 (5 bases). V was trimmed by 5 bases and J by 5 bases, leaving 17 bases between them. Germline-derived CDR1 and CDR2 are SEHNR and FQNEAQ (reference sequence). The CDR3 is 15 amino acids. CDR3 bases: TGTGCCAGCAGCCCCGCCCCCTTCGGGATAGATACGCAGTATTTT. Protein product: CASSPAPFGIDTQYF.

This clonotype was recorded at least ten times. The CDR3 DNA sequence: TGTGCCAGCAGTACCCAGGGCTCCAACAACTACGAGCAGTACTTC. Translation: CASSTQGSNNYEQYF. The rearrangement joins TRBV28 to TRBJ2-7, with D possibly TRBD1 on 5 matching bases. Trimming left V 5 bases short and J 3 bases short, with 17 bases between. Germline CDR1 reads MDHEN; CDR2 reads SYDVKM. This CDR3 is built from 15 residues.

This clonotype was seen at least ten times. The V gene is TRBV7-2, the J gene TRBJ2-3, with D possibly TRBD2 on 6 matching bases. The CDR3 spans 15 residues. Germline CDR1 and CDR2: SGHTA and FQGNSA. V lost 5 bases and J lost 3, with 15 bases in between. The CDR3 loop is CASSGTRDFTDTQYF. Written as DNA, the CDR3 is TGTGCCAGCAGCGGAACCCGGGACTTTACAGATACGCAGTATTTT.

This chain uses TRBV5-1 with TRBJ2-3, with D maybe TRBD2 (7 bases). The CDR3 spans 16 residues. Germline-derived CDR1 and CDR2 are SGHRS and YFSETQ. The ends were cut back, 4 bases at V and 5 bases at J, with 20 bases in the middle. The CDR3 region has the DNA TGCGCCAGCAGCCGACAGCGGACAGCGGGATTAGATACGCAGTATTTT. Its protein is CASSRQRTAGLDTQYF. The whole variable domain, filled in from reference TRBV5-1 and TRBJ2-3, reads KAGVTQTPRYLIKTRGQQVTLSCSPISGHRSVSWYQQTPGQGLQFLFEYFSETQRNKGNFPGRFSGRQFSNSRSEMNVSTLELGDSALYLCASSRQRTAGLDTQYFGPGTRLTVL.

This clonotype appeared many times. J is TRBJ2-5 and V is TRBV30, with a possible D match to TRBD2 (6 bases). Per the germline V gene, CDR1 is GTSNPN and CDR2 is SVGIG (reference sequence). V lost 3 bases to trimming and J lost 3 bases, with 14 bases between them. This CDR3 region has 14 residues. CDR3 in amino acids: CAWRPGAGKETQYF. CDR3 nucleotides: TGTGCCTGGAGACCCGGCGCGGGAAAAGAGACCCAGTACTTC.

This clonotype was observed many times. The chain couples TRBV6-1 to TRBJ1-5; TRBD1 matches at 7 bases. The CDR3 runs to 12 residues. Germline V gene data show CDR1 as MNHNS and CDR2 as SASEGT. Germline trimming cut 5 bases from V and 8 bases from J; bases unmatched to any gene: 3. The CDR3 region is CASSRQGEPQHF. Written as DNA, the CDR3 is TGTGCCAGCAGTAGACAGGGTGAGCCCCAGCATTTT.

The chain couples TRBV27 to TRBJ2-1, with 9 bases fitting TRBD2. This CDR3 has 16 residues. The ends lost 6 bases at V and 9 bases at J; junction bases unmatched: 15. CDR1 is MNHEY and CDR2 is SMNVEV in the germline V gene (reference sequence). In DNA, the CDR3 is TGTGCCAGCAGCCGCGCCTTGGCGGGAGGGGACAGTGAGCAGTTCTTC. As protein: CASSRALAGGDSEQFF.

The V call is TRBV20-1, the J call TRBJ1-5; D is possibly TRBD1 (6 bases). TRBJ2-3 matches the DNA end more closely, so the J call is doubtful. Germline-derived CDR1 and CDR2 are DFQATT and SNEGSKA (reference sequence). The CDR3 loop spans 13 amino acids. The CDR3 DNA is TGCAGTGCTGGGACAACGAGCAATCAGCCCCAGTATTTT. Translating gives CSAGTTSNQPQYF.

The chain has TRBV6-1 and TRBJ2-3; 10 bases align to TRBD2. CDR1 is MNHNS and CDR2 is SASEGT in the germline V gene. After removal of 6 bases from V and 3 bases from J, the junction contained 15 bases not matched to a gene. The CDR3 totals 18 residues. Written as DNA, the CDR3 is TGTGCCAGCAGGCCTACTAGCGGGACCCGTTTTGGTACAGATACGCAGTATTTT. This sequence encodes CASRPTSGTRFGTDTQYF.

V gene TRBV2 combines with J gene TRBJ1-4; D unresolved. Germline CDR1 and CDR2: SNHLY and FYNNEI. CDR3 length: 21 amino acids. V lost 7 bases and J lost 0, with 30 bases in between. As DNA, the CDR3 is TGTGCCAGCACACCCCCCAAAGAGTTCTATGGGTTACCCGCAACTAATGAAAAACTGTTTTTT. It yields the protein CASTPPKEFYGLPATNEKLFF.

This clonotype was found many times. The V call is TRBV9, the J call TRBJ2-7, with 7 bases identical to TRBD2. CDR3 length: 15 amino acids. V lost 4 bases and J lost 5; bases outside the gene matches: 12. Germline lookup yields CDR1 SGDLS and CDR2 YYNGEE. CDR3 nucleotides: TGTGCCAGCAGCCTTAGGGGCGGGAGTTGGGACGAGCAGTACTTC. This codes for CASSLRGGSWDEQYF.

This clonotype was picked up a small number of times. CDR3 region: CASRVGHSYGYTF. CDR3 in DNA: TGTGCCAGCAGGGTGGGACATAGCTATGGCTACACCTTC. The J gene is TRBJ1-2, the V gene TRBV6-1; tentatively, D is TRBD1 (6 bases). Between the trimmed V and J ends, which lost 6 bases and 4 bases, there was a span of 12 bases. Germline assignment: CDR1 MNHNS and CDR2 SASEGT. The CDR3 has 13 residues.

This clonotype was observed a handful of times. The chain joins TRBV20-1 to TRBJ2-5; D not certain. V gave up 1 base and J gave up 7 bases, with 16 bases separating them. The length of the CDR3 is 14 residues. The germline V gene has CDR1 DFQATT and CDR2 SNEGSKA (reference sequence). The CDR3: CSARGPLLMPTQYF. For the CDR3, the DNA is TGCAGTGCTAGAGGGCCTTTACTCATGCCGACCCAGTACTTC.

The rearrangement links TRBV6-2 or TRBV6-3 to TRBJ2-1; 12 bases align to TRBD2. This CDR3 contains 20 residues. The trim removed 5 bases at V and 0 bases at J, leaving 14 bases unmatched. The germline gives CDR1 MNHEY, CDR2 SVGEGT. Written as DNA, the CDR3 is TGTGCCAGCAGTCCCCTCGAGACTAGCGGGAGCGTAAGCTCCTACAATGAGCAGTTCTTC. Translating it yields CASSPLETSGSVSSYNEQFF.

The chain couples TRBV6-4 to TRBJ2-1; TRBD2 matches 11 bases. J was trimmed by 9 bases and V by 2 bases; bases with no gene match: 6. The CDR3 covers 15 residues. Germline V gene data show CDR1 as MRHNA and CDR2 as SNTAGT. The CDR3 region is CASSDLAGGISEQFF. The CDR3 coding sequence is TGTGCCAGCAGTGACCTAGCGGGAGGCATTAGTGAGCAGTTCTTC.

This clonotype was recorded many times. The V and J genes are TRBV7-2 and TRBJ2-7, with 8 bases lining up with TRBD2. The CDR3 spans 14 residues. The V gene end was trimmed by 4 bases and the J gene end by 3 bases; junction bases not matched to a gene: 5. Germline V lookup: CDR1 SGHTA, CDR2 FQGNSA. The CDR3 spells CASSSWREVYEQYF. CDR3 bases: TGTGCCAGCAGCTCTTGGCGGGAGGTCTACGAGCAGTACTTC.

This clonotype was picked up many times. The chain employs TRBV28 and TRBJ2-5; D might be TRBD2 (6 bases). V was clipped by 8 bases and J by 4 bases, with 17 bases between them. In germline, CDR1 is MDHEN, CDR2 SYDVKM. CDR3 size: 14 residues. In DNA form, the CDR3 reads TGTGCCAGCGGGGGTGGGGGAGGAACAGAGACCCAGTACTTC. The encoded protein is CASGGGGGTETQYF.

The chain combines TRBV18 with TRBJ1-2, with 7 bases aligning to TRBD1. V was pared by 5 bases and J by 7 bases, with 13 bases of the junction left unmatched. CDR1 and CDR2 (germline): KGHSH, LQKENI. This CDR3 comprises 15 residues. This CDR3 reads CASSKTGLGGGGYTF. The DNA of the CDR3 is TGTGCCAGCTCAAAGACAGGGTTAGGCGGTGGTGGCTACACCTTC. Combining the CDR3 with reference TRBV18 and TRBJ1-2 gives the whole variable domain NAGVMQNPRHLVRRRGQEARLRCSPMKGHSHVYWYRQLPEEGLKFMVYLQKENIIDESGMPKERFSAEFPKEGPSILRIQQVVRGDSAAYFCASSKTGLGGGGYTFGSGTRLTVV.

This clonotype showed up many times. The chain recombines TRBV20-1 with TRBJ2-7; 12 bases align to TRBD2. The length of the CDR3 is 15 residues. The junction had 6 bases not matched to a gene; V was cut back by 4 bases and J by 2 bases. Germline V lookup: CDR1 DFQATT, CDR2 SNEGSKA (reference sequence). CDR3 bases: TGCAGTGCTACTAACCCTAGCGGGAGGGCCTACGAGCAGTACTTC. Translating it yields CSATNPSGRAYEQYF.

The V and J genes are TRBV24-1 and TRBJ2-5; D is possibly TRBD2 (5 bases). The V end was cut by 4 bases, the J end by 5 bases, with 16 bases between. The CDR3 runs to 15 residues. Germline loops: CDR1 KGHDR, CDR2 SFDVKD. The CDR3 DNA sequence: TGTGCCACCAGTGAGCTCGGGGTAGGGCAGGAGACCCAGTACTTC. Its protein is CATSELGVGQETQYF.

This clonotype was detected ten times or more. The chain carries TRBV11-1 and TRBJ2-7; weak D call: TRBD1 (6 bases). The CDR3 loop spans 17 amino acids. Germline CDR1 and CDR2: SGHAT and FQDESV (reference sequence). V was cut by 0 bases and J by 3 bases, with 18 bases left in between. The DNA of the CDR3 is TGTGCCAGCAGCTTAGCATTAGGACAGCCCAAGGACTACGAGCAGTACTTC. The encoded protein is CASSLALGQPKDYEQYF. Supplemented by reference TRBV11-1 and TRBJ2-7, the full variable domain reads EAEVAQSPRYKITEKSQAVAFWCDPISGHATLYWYRQILGQGPELLVQFQDESVVDDSQLPKDRFSAERLKGVDSTLKIQPAELGDSAMYLCASSLALGQPKDYEQYFGPGTRLTVT.

The chain recombines TRBV18 with TRBJ2-1, with 8 bases aligning to TRBD2. The J segment lost 8 bases and the V segment lost 3 bases, leaving 6 bases of the junction unmatched. The CDR3 loop spans 14 amino acids. Looked up from germline, CDR1 is KGHSH and CDR2 is LQKENI. Written as DNA, the CDR3 is TGTGCCAGCTCACCGCGCGGGACTAGTGATGAGCAGTTCTTC. The encoded protein is CASSPRGTSDEQFF.